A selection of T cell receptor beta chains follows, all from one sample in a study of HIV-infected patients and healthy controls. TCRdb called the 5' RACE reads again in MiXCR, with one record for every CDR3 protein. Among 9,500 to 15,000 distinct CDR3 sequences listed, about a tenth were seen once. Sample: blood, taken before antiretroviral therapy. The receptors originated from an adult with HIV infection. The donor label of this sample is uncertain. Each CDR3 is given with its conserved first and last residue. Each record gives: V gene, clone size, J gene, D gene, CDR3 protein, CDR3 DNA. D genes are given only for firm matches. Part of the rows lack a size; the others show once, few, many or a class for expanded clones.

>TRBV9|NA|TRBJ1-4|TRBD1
CASSVESGRGHEKLFF
TGTGCCAGCAGCGTAGAAAGTGGCAGGGGGCATGAAAAACTGTTTTTT
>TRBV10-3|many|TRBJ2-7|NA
CAISVGGGYEQYF
TGTGCCATCAGTGTGGGGGGCGGATACGAGCAGTACTTC
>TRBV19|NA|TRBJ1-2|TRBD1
CASSRTGYGYGYTF
TGTGCCAGTAGTAGGACAGGGTACGGCTATGGCTACACCTTC
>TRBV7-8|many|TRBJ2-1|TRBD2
CASSSTGLAPSEQFF
TGTGCCAGCAGCTCAACGGGACTAGCCCCCAGTGAGCAGTTCTTC
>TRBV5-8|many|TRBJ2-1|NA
CASSLVQTHNEQFF
TGTGCCAGCAGCTTGGTCCAAACGCACAATGAGCAGTTCTTC
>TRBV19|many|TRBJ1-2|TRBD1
CASTRTGWNGYTF
TGTGCCAGTACCCGGACAGGATGGAATGGCTACACCTTC
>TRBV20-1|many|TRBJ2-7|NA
CSASLGSYEQYF
TGCAGTGCTAGTCTGGGCTCCTACGAGCAGTACTTC
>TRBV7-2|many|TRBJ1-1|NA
CASRDWGTEAFF
TGTGCCAGCAGGGACTGGGGGACTGAAGCTTTCTTT
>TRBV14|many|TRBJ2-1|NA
CASSQQYGGHEQFF
TGTGCCAGCAGCCAACAGTACGGGGGTCATGAGCAGTTCTTC
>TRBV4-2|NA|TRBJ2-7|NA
CASSQGAGPVYEQYF
TGTGCCAGCAGCCAAGGGGCAGGGCCCGTTTACGAGCAGTACTTC
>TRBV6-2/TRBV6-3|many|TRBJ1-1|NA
CASSYSIREAFF
TGTGCCAGCAGTTACTCGATAAGGGAAGCTTTCTTT
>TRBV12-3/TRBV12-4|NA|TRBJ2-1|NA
CASSTPFTALYNEQFF
TGTGCCAGCAGTACCCCCTTTACCGCCCTCTACAATGAGCAGTTCTTC
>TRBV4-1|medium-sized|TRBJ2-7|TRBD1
CASSQAAGTGGFYEQYF
TGCGCCAGCAGCCAAGCCGCCGGGACAGGGGGATTCTACGAGCAGTACTTC
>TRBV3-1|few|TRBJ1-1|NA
CASSPNAGRSEAFF
TGTGCCAGCAGCCCCAATGCGGGGCGCTCTGAAGCTTTCTTT
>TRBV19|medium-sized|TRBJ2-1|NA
CASRAGLHSYNEQFF
TGTGCCAGTAGGGCTGGGCTCCACTCCTACAATGAGCAGTTCTTC
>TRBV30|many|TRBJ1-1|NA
CAWSLRANTEAFF
TGTGCCTGGAGTCTCAGGGCGAACACTGAAGCTTTCTTT
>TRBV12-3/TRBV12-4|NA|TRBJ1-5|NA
CASSQQGSNQPQHF
TGTGCCAGCAGTCAGCAGGGGAGCAATCAGCCCCAGCATTTT
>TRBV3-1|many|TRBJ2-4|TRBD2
CASSPRTSGIDIQYF
TGTGCCAGCAGCCCTCGGACTAGCGGGATTGACATTCAGTACTTC
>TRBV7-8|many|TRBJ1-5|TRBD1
CASSLLPGTGDPRPQHF
TGTGCCAGCAGCTTACTCCCCGGGACAGGGGACCCTCGGCCCCAGCATTTT
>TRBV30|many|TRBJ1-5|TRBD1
CAWSAGTGNNQPQHF
TGTGCCTGGAGTGCGGGGACAGGGAACAATCAGCCCCAGCATTTT
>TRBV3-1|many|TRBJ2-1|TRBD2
CASSPMGGGHEQFF
TGTGCCAGCAGCCCCATGGGCGGGGGGCATGAGCAGTTCTTC
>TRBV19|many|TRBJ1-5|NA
CASSIGVEQPQHF
TGTGCCAGTAGTATCGGGGTAGAGCAGCCCCAGCATTTT
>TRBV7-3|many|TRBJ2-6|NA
CASSLLFSGANVLTF
TGTGCCAGCAGCCTCCTTTTCTCTGGGGCCAACGTCCTGACTTTC
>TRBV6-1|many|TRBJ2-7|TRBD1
CASSEWDSPLSYEQYF
TGTGCCAGCAGTGAGTGGGACAGTCCGTTATCCTACGAGCAGTACTTC
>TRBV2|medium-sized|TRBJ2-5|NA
CASSQGSLAQETQYF
TGTGCCAGCAGCCAGGGTAGCCTTGCTCAAGAGACCCAGTACTTC
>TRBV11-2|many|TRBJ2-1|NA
CASSQSLRVKDSWGNEQFF
TGTGCCAGCAGCCAATCCCTCAGGGTGAAGGACTCGTGGGGCAATGAGCAGTTCTTC
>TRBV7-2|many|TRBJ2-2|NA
CASSPVRSGELFF
TGTGCCAGCAGCCCAGTAAGATCCGGGGAGCTGTTTTTT
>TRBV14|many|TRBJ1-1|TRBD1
CASSPWTGLNTEAFF
TGTGCCAGCAGCCCTTGGACAGGGCTAAACACTGAAGCTTTCTTT
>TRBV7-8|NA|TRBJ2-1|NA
CVSRLWDEQFF
TGTGTCAGCCGACTTTGGGATGAGCAGTTCTTC
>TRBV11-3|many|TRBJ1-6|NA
CASSSSGGGSYNSPLHF
TGTGCCAGCAGCTCCTCCGGGGGTGGCTCCTATAATTCACCCCTCCACTTT
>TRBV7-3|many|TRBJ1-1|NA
CASSAQMNTEAFF
TGTGCCAGCAGCGCCCAGATGAACACTGAAGCTTTCTTT
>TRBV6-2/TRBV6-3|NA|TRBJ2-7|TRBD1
CASSVRDRFYEQYF
TGTGCCAGCAGCGTCCGGGACAGATTCTACGAGCAGTACTTC
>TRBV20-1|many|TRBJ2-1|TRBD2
CSARDGTGGPGNEQFF
TGCAGTGCTAGAGATGGAACGGGAGGGCCCGGGAATGAGCAGTTCTTC
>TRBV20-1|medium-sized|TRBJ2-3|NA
CSARDRSSVRVTDTQYF
TGCAGTGCTAGAGATCGTTCCTCCGTCAGGGTCACAGATACGCAGTATTTT
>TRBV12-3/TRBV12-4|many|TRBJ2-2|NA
CASGRGGGELFF
TGTGCCAGCGGAAGGGGCGGCGGGGAGCTGTTTTTT
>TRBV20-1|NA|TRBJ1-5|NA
CSARDRERASNQPQHF
TGCAGTGCTAGAGATCGAGAAAGGGCAAGCAATCAGCCCCAGCATTTT
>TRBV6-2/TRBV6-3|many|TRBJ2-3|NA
CASRTGPGTDTQYF
TGTGCCAGCAGAACGGGACCGGGGACAGATACGCAGTATTTT
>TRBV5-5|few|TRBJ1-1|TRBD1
CASRWGQTNTEAFF
TGTGCCAGCAGGTGGGGACAGACGAACACTGAAGCTTTCTTT
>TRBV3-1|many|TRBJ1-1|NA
CASSRQLTMNTEAFF
TGTGCCAGCAGCAGACAGTTAACTATGAACACTGAAGCTTTCTTT
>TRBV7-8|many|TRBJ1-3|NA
CASSLTGRNSGNTIYF
TGTGCCAGCAGCTTAACCGGCCGAAACTCTGGAAACACCATATATTTT
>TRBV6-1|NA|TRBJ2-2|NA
CASSGAGATGELFF
TGTGCCAGCAGTGGGGCAGGGGCGACGGGGGAGCTGTTTTTT
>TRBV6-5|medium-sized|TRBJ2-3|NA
CASSYSATDTQYF
TGTGCCAGCAGTTACTCGGCAACAGATACGCAGTATTTT
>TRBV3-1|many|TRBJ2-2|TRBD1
CASSQTPIWCVKTGTGNTGELFF
TGTGCCAGCAGCCAAACCCCCATCTGGTGTGTAAAGACCGGGACAGGGAACACCGGGGAGCTGTTTTTT
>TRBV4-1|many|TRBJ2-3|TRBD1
CASSQDSQTGVTQYF
TGCGCCAGCAGCCAAGATAGCCAAACAGGGGTTACGCAGTATTTT
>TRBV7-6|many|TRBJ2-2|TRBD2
CASSEGTSGRAGGELFF
TGTGCCAGCAGCGAAGGGACTAGCGGGAGGGCCGGCGGGGAGCTGTTTTTT
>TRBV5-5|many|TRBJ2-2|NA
CASSLGQLNTGELFF
TGTGCCAGCAGCTTGGGACAACTGAACACCGGGGAGCTGTTTTTT
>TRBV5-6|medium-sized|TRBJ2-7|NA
CASSFSGTAPYEQYF
TGTGCCAGCAGCTTTTCCGGGACGGCTCCCTACGAGCAGTACTTC
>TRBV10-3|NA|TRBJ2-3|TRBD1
CAISESTGGGADTQYF
TGTGCCATCAGTGAGTCAACAGGGGGCGGTGCAGATACGCAGTATTTT
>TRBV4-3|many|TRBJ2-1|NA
CASSQDRSESREQFF
TGCGCCAGCAGCCAAGATCGGTCCGAATCTCGGGAGCAGTTCTTC
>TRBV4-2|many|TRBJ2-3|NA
CASKGNGRTDTQYF
TGTGCCAGCAAGGGAAATGGACGCACAGATACGCAGTATTTT
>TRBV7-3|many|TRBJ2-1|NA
CASSLDGIDEQFF
TGTGCCAGCAGCTTAGACGGGATAGATGAGCAGTTCTTC
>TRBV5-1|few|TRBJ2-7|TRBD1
CARGGQGVEEQYF
TGCGCCCGAGGGGGACAGGGGGTCGAGGAGCAGTACTTC
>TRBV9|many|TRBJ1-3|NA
CASSVGGERYAGNTIYF
TGTGCCAGCAGCGTAGGCGGGGAAAGATATGCTGGAAACACCATATATTTT
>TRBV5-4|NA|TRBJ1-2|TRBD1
CASSWGDRNYGYTF
TGTGCCAGCAGCTGGGGGGACAGGAACTATGGCTACACCTTC